A single sample gave rise to the 27 T cell receptor beta chains below, sequenced in a study of blood T cell repertoires in COVID-19. TCRdb keeps only in-frame clones here, not all; method: immunoSEQ multiplex PCR. The sample carries 35,000 to 55,000 clones, 70% to 85% recorded once. What was sequenced was peripheral blood. Receptors originate from a human donor in a cohort sampled during active COVID-19.

The chain uses TRBV5-1 and TRBJ2-5; the D gene is possibly TRBD1 (5 bases). CDR1 is SGHRS and CDR2 is YFSETQ in the germline V gene. The V gene lost 1 base and the J gene lost 1 base, with 11 bases spanning the gap. The CDR3 covers 15 residues. CDR3 region: CASSLIMQGQETQYF. The CDR3 region has the DNA TGCGCCAGCAGCTTGATAATGCAGGGCCAAGAGACCCAGTACTTC.

V gene TRBV30 combines with J gene TRBJ1-5; D is unresolved. V was pared by 4 bases and J by 5 bases, with 12 bases between. The V gene's germline CDR1 is GTSNPN and CDR2 SVGIG (reference sequence). The CDR3 extends over 13 amino acids. The CDR3 loop reads CAWTLTRDQPQHF. The DNA of the CDR3 is TGTGCCTGGACTCTGACTAGAGATCAGCCCCAGCATTTT.

This rearrangement joins TRBV5-1 to TRBJ2-5; 13 nucleotides align to TRBD2. The CDR3 sequence is 17 residues long. With V trimmed by 4 bases and J by 4 bases, 10 bases remained unmatched. Germline assignment: CDR1 SGHRS and CDR2 YFSETQ. CDR3 residues: CASSPRTSGGSGETQYF. The CDR3 DNA reads TGCGCCAGCAGCCCACGGACTAGCGGGGGAAGTGGAGAGACCCAGTACTTC.

The V call is TRBV7-8, the J call TRBJ2-7, with 12 nucleotides matching TRBD2. The CDR3 sequence is 15 residues long. The junction had 11 bases not matched to a gene; V was cut back by 5 bases and J by 9 bases. Germline CDR1 reads SGHVS; CDR2 reads FQNEAQ. In nucleotides, the CDR3 is TGTGCCAGCAGCGATACTAGCGGGGGGACAAAGGGGCAGTACTTC. This sequence encodes CASSDTSGGTKGQYF.

The V and J genes are TRBV4-1 and TRBJ2-1; 11 bases line up with TRBD2. The germline V gene encodes CDR1 MGHRA and CDR2 YSYEKL. The V gene end was trimmed by 1 base and the J gene end by 0 bases; junction bases not matched to a gene: 8. The CDR3 covers 19 residues. The CDR3 DNA reads TGCGCCAGCAGCCAAGTCCTAGCGGGGGGAGCCTTCTCCTACAATGAGCAGTTCTTC. This encodes CASSQVLAGGAFSYNEQFF.

The rearrangement joins TRBV3-1 (or the pseudogene TRBV3-2) to TRBJ1-2, with 9 nucleotides matching TRBD1. Germline values: CDR1 LGHDT, CDR2 YNNKEL (reference sequence). J was trimmed by 6 bases and V by 7 bases; bases with no gene match: 12. This CDR3 has 15 residues. CDR3 coding DNA: TGTGCCAGCACCACAAGGGGGACAGGGCTCGATGGCTACACCTTC. It translates to CASTTRGTGLDGYTF.

V usage is TRBV2 and J usage is TRBJ1-4; D call uncertain. This CDR3 has 12 residues. V was cut by 7 bases and J by 3 bases, with 6 bases left in between. Germline V gene sequence: CDR1 SNHLY, CDR2 FYNNEI. DNA of the CDR3: TGTGCCAGCAACCGGGCTAATGAAAAACTGTTTTTT. Translation: CASNRANEKLFF.

The rearrangement links TRBV14 to TRBJ2-7; TRBD2 aligns across 10 bases. The germline CDR1 and CDR2 sequences are SGHDN and FVKESK. The CDR3 has 17 residues. The V gene end was trimmed by 0 bases and the J gene end by 5 bases; junction bases not matched to a gene: 10. The CDR3 spells CASSQERIAGGRDEQYF. The CDR3 DNA reads TGTGCCAGCAGCCAAGAAAGGATAGCGGGGGGCAGAGACGAGCAGTACTTC. Supplemented by reference TRBV14 and TRBJ2-7, the full variable domain reads EAGVTQFPSHSVIEKGQTVTLRCDPISGHDNLYWYRRVMGKEIKFLLHFVKESKQDESGMPNNRFLAERTGGTYSTLKVQPAELEDSGVYFCASSQERIAGGRDEQYFGPGTRLTVT.

The chain couples TRBV15 to TRBJ1-6, with a possible D match to TRBD1 (5 bases). The germline V gene encodes CDR1 LNHNV and CDR2 YYDKDF (reference sequence). There are 15 residues in the CDR3. V lost 5 bases and J 4 bases, leaving 12 bases between the germline ends. CDR3 region: CATSAVGGYNSPLHF. The CDR3 nucleotides are TGTGCCACCAGCGCCGTTGGGGGGTATAATTCACCCCTCCACTTT.

This clone appeared a single time. The chain links TRBV11-2 to TRBJ1-6; D is perhaps TRBD1 (6 bases). The CDR3 loop spans 15 amino acids. The germline V and J ends were trimmed by 8 bases and 5 bases, with 16 bases remaining between them. Per germline, CDR1 SGHAT and CDR2 FQNNGV. DNA for the CDR3: TGTGCCAGCCGCAAGGTCCAGGGGAATAATTCACCCCTCCACTTT. Translating it yields CASRKVQGNNSPLHF.

The genes are TRBV5-1 and TRBJ2-5; TRBD2 matches at 10 bases. The germline V gene has CDR1 SGHRS and CDR2 YFSETQ. After removal of 0 bases from V and 5 bases from J, the junction contained 10 bases not matched to a gene. CDR3 length: 17 amino acids. The CDR3 DNA follows: TGCGCCAGCAGCTTGGGCCCAGCGGGGGGGCAAGGGGAGACCCAGTACTTC. Translation: CASSLGPAGGQGETQYF.

V and J are TRBV2 and TRBJ2-2; 11 bases align to TRBD2. This CDR3 is built from 16 residues. The V gene end was trimmed by 5 bases and the J gene end by 5 bases; junction bases not matched to a gene: 7. Germline-derived CDR1 and CDR2 are SNHLY and FYNNEI. The CDR3 bases are TGTGCCAGCAGTCATAGCGGGGGGGCCGTGACCGGGGAGCTGTTTTTT. Translating it yields CASSHSGGAVTGELFF. The full variable domain, with the rest looked up from reference TRBV2 and TRBJ2-2, is EPEVTQTPSHQVTQMGQEVILRCVPISNHLYFYWYRQILGQKVEFLVSFYNNEISEKSEIFDDQFSVERPDGSNFTLKIRSTKLEDSAMYFCASSHSGGAVTGELFFGEGSRLTVL.

V is TRBV27 and J is TRBJ1-5; 9 positions match TRBD1. There are 14 residues in the CDR3. Trimming at V came to 2 bases and at J to 5 bases, leaving 1 base not matched to a gene. CDR1 MNHEY and CDR2 SMNVEV come from the germline V gene (reference sequence). DNA of the CDR3: TGTGCCAGCAGTTTACGGACAGGGGATCAGCCCCAGCATTTT. Translated, it gives CASSLRTGDQPQHF.

J is TRBJ2-7 and V is TRBV18; 9 bases agree with TRBD1. The V segment lost 4 bases and the J segment 7 bases; nucleotides outside the gene matches: 2. Per germline, CDR1 KGHSH and CDR2 LQKENI. CDR3 length: 12 residues. The CDR3 reads CASSLDRGEQYF. CDR3 DNA: TGTGCCAGCTCACTAGACAGGGGGGAGCAGTACTTC.

The chain is built from TRBV24-1 and TRBJ2-3, with D tentatively TRBD1 (8 bases). V dropped 2 bases and J dropped 0 bases, with 14 bases sitting between them. The CDR3 sequence is 17 residues long. Germline V CDR1 and CDR2: KGHDR, SFDVKD. The CDR3 here is CATSDSGQGGSTDTQYF. CDR3 DNA: TGTGCCACCAGTGATTCCGGACAGGGAGGGAGCACAGATACGCAGTATTTT.

The table lists this clone with a count of one. This sequence joins TRBV30 and TRBJ1-2; 8 bases align to TRBD1. CDR3 length: 13 amino acids. After removal of 4 bases from V and 8 bases from J, the junction contained 9 bases not matched to a gene. Looked up from germline, CDR1 is GTSNPN and CDR2 is SVGIG (reference sequence). The CDR3 DNA sequence: TGTGCCTGGAAACCGGGACAGGCTTCGGGCTACACCTTC. Residues: CAWKPGQASGYTF.

The chain recombines TRBV3-1 (or the pseudogene TRBV3-2) with TRBJ2-2, with D possibly TRBD2 on 5 matching bases. Germline CDR1 LGHDT, CDR2 YNNKEL (reference sequence). The CDR3 covers 13 residues. Trimming pared 4 bases from V and 5 bases from J, leaving 8 bases between. This chain's CDR3 is CASSREFTGELFF. The DNA for the CDR3 is TGTGCCAGCAGCCGGGAGTTTACCGGGGAGCTGTTTTTT.

This sequence joins TRBV7-2 and TRBJ2-5; TRBD2 matches 7 bases. From germline, CDR1 is SGHTA and CDR2 FQGNSA. The CDR3 contains 15 residues. The junction had 5 bases not matched to a gene; V was cut back by 1 base and J by 3 bases. CDR3 sequence (DNA): TGTGCCAGCAGCTTAGTGGCAGGGAGGGAAGAGACCCAGTACTTC. It is translated as CASSLVAGREETQYF.

The gene calls are TRBV19 and TRBJ2-7, with D tentatively TRBD1 (5 bases). The V end was cut by 5 bases, the J end by 5 bases, with 16 bases between. Germline CDR1 LNHDA, CDR2 SQIVND (reference sequence). This CDR3 is 14 amino acids long. CDR3 sequence: CASSDTWGANEQYF. CDR3 sequence (DNA): TGTGCCAGTAGTGATACTTGGGGCGCCAACGAGCAGTACTTC.

This rearrangement joins TRBV4-1 to TRBJ2-5; a weak D match, TRBD2 (5 bases). Germline CDR1 MGHRA, CDR2 YSYEKL. The ends were cut back, 3 bases at V and 2 bases at J, with 10 bases in the middle. CDR3 length: 14 amino acids. The CDR3 DNA follows: TGCGCCAGCAGCCAGGACGGGATTCAAGAGACCCAGTACTTC. This gives the protein CASSQDGIQETQYF.

The chain recombines TRBV6-5 with TRBJ2-5; 7 bases match TRBD2. Germline-derived CDR1 and CDR2 are MNHEY and SVGAGI. The CDR3 runs 15 residues. The J segment lost 5 bases and the V segment lost 5 bases, leaving 11 bases of the junction unmatched. The CDR3 spells CASSPPGLSVETQYF. The CDR3 DNA reads as TGTGCCAGCAGTCCTCCGGGACTATCGGTCGAGACCCAGTACTTC.

This clone was seen once. V and J are TRBV5-1 and TRBJ2-3; D possibly corresponds to TRBD2 (5 bases). Trimming removed 3 bases from V and 4 bases from J, with 12 bases in between. Germline V gives CDR1 SGHRS, CDR2 YFSETQ. There are 14 residues in the CDR3. The CDR3 loop is CASSWSGVPDTQYF. The CDR3 region has the DNA TGCGCCAGCAGCTGGAGCGGTGTCCCAGATACGCAGTATTTT.

The chain carries TRBV28 and TRBJ2-1; 7 positions match TRBD1. This CDR3 spans 15 amino acids. The junction had 8 bases not matched to a gene; V was cut back by 4 bases and J by 5 bases. Germline-derived CDR1 and CDR2 are MDHEN and SYDVKM. CDR3 in amino acids: CASSSDRALDNEQFF. The CDR3 DNA follows: TGTGCCAGCAGTTCCGACAGGGCGCTTGACAATGAGCAGTTCTTC.

This clone was detected only once. V and J are TRBV7-9 and TRBJ2-1, with 12 bases fitting TRBD2. CDR1 SEHNR and CDR2 FQNEAQ come from the germline V gene (reference sequence). The CDR3 length is 15 residues. With V trimmed by 5 bases and J by 5 bases, 4 bases remained unmatched. The CDR3: CASSASGGANNEQFF. CDR3 coding DNA: TGTGCCAGCAGCGCTAGCGGGGGGGCGAACAATGAGCAGTTCTTC.

The rearrangement uses TRBV10-2 and TRBJ1-1; 10 bases match TRBD1. Germline V gene lookup returns CDR1 WSHSY and CDR2 SAAADI. V shed 4 bases, J shed 2 bases, and the junction held 10 bases outside the gene matches. This CDR3 is built from 17 residues. Here the CDR3 DNA reads TGCGCCAGCAGTGCTCCCGGGACAGGGGTCTCCAACACTGAAGCTTTCTTT. Encoded protein: CASSAPGTGVSNTEAFF.

The chain combines TRBV2 with TRBJ2-7; 8 nucleotides match TRBD1. CDR3 length equals 12 residues. J lost 6 bases, V lost 5 bases, and 3 bases had no gene match. Germline CDR1 is SNHLY and CDR2 is FYNNEI. CDR3 in amino acids: CASSRQGSEQYF. The CDR3 DNA reads TGTGCCAGCAGTCGACAGGGGAGCGAGCAGTACTTC. Using reference TRBV2 and TRBJ2-7 for the parts outside the CDR3, the full variable domain is EPEVTQTPSHQVTQMGQEVILRCVPISNHLYFYWYRQILGQKVEFLVSFYNNEISEKSEIFDDQFSVERPDGSNFTLKIRSTKLEDSAMYFCASSRQGSEQYFGPGTRLTVT.

To note about this clone: At one end the junction does not follow the germline gene, possibly because of a read error. The CDR3 sequence is CASSPRTGDF. The DNA for the CDR3 is TGTGCCAGCAGCCCTCGGACAGGGGACTTC. The J gene is TRBJ1-2, the V gene TRBV3-1 (or the pseudogene TRBV3-2); 9 nucleotides agree with TRBD1. Germline CDR1 LGHDT, CDR2 YNNKEL (reference sequence). The CDR3 sequence is 10 residues long.